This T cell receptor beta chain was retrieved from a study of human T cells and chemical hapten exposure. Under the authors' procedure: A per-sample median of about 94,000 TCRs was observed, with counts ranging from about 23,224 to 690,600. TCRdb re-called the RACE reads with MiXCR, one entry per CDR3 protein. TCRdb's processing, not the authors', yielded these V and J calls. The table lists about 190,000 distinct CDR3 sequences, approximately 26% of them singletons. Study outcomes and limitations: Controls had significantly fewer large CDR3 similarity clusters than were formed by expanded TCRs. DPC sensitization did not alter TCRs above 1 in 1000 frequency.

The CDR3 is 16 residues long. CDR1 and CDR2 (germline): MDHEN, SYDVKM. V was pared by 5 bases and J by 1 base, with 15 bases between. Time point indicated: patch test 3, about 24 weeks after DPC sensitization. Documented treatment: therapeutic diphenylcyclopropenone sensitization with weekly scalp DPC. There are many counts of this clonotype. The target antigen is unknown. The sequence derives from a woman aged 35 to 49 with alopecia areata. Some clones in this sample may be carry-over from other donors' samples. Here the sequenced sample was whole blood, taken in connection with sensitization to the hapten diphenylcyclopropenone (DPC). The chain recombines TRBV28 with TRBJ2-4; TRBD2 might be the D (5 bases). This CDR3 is CASSLAGERAKNIQYF. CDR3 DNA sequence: TGTGCCAGCAGTCTGGCCGGGGAAAGGGCCAAAAACATTCAGTACTTC.